This TCR beta chain comes out of a study of blood T cell repertoires in COVID-19. Only in-frame clones appear in the TCRdb table, and some are missing; sequencing was by immunoSEQ multiplex PCR. The table lists about 410,000 clones, 80% to 90% of them singletons, with more than 1.4% in the top ten. V lost 5 bases, J lost 1 base, and 14 bases lay in between. The CDR3 loop spans 15 amino acids. Germline CDR1 reads LNHDA; CDR2 reads SQIVND (reference sequence). This chain joins TRBV19 and TRBJ1-2; possible D gene TRBD1, 6 bases. Source material: peripheral blood. The TCR comes from a woman in her twenties or thirties with active or convalescent COVID-19. Here the CDR3 reads CASSAPGQSNYGYTF. The CDR3, as DNA: TGTGCCAGTAGTGCGCCGGGACAAAGTAACTATGGCTACACCTTC.